Listed below are T cell receptor beta chains from one sample, sequenced in a study of blood T cell repertoires in COVID-19. Assay used: immunoSEQ multiplex PCR; TCRdb lists only in-frame clones, some missing. Of 100,000 or so clones listed, around 74% are singletons. The specimen was peripheral blood. The receptors here all came from a woman in her 70s with acute or convalescent COVID-19. CDR3s include the opening cysteine and the closing phenylalanine or tryptophan. The order of the fields is CDR3 length, D gene, clone size, V gene, J gene, CDR3 protein, CDR3 DNA. A D gene is named only where the DNA matches it firmly. Not every row has a clone size; where given, it reads once, few, many or a size class.

14	TRBD2	.	TRBV20-1	TRBJ2-1	CSASEAGGPNEQFF	TGCAGTGCTAGTGAAGCGGGGGGGCCCAATGAGCAGTTCTTC
12	.	.	TRBV30	TRBJ1-1	CAWSAITGPAFF	TGTGCCTGGAGCGCTATAACAGGTCCAGCTTTCTTT
16	.	.	TRBV5-6	TRBJ2-1	CASSLMEGGTYNEQFF	TGTGCCAGCAGCTTAATGGAGGGAGGCACCTACAATGAGCAGTTCTTC
18	TRBD2	.	TRBV5-6	TRBJ2-7	CASSSTTSGGGSSYEQYF	TGTGCCAGCAGCTCGACGACTAGCGGGGGGGGTAGCTCCTACGAGCAGTACTTC
15	TRBD2	.	TRBV19	TRBJ2-2	CASSLGLRNTGELFF	TGTGCCAGTAGCTTGGGACTACGGAACACCGGGGAGCTGTTTTTT
12	.	.	TRBV7-8	TRBJ2-1	CASSHRYGEQFF	TGTGCCAGCAGCCACCGATACGGTGAGCAGTTCTTC
14	.	.	TRBV7-9	TRBJ1-1	CASSDDSGDTEAFF	TGTGCCAGCAGCGACGACTCAGGGGACACTGAAGCTTTCTTT
14	.	.	TRBV11-2	TRBJ2-7	CASSVLTVAYEQYF	TGTGCCAGCAGCGTTCTAACAGTGGCCTACGAGCAGTACTTC
12	.	.	TRBV12-3/TRBV12-4	TRBJ2-2	CASTTGAGELFF	TGTGCCAGCACGACAGGAGCCGGGGAGCTGTTTTTT
13	.	few	TRBV5-1	TRBJ1-1	CASSIKSDTEAFF	TGCGCCAGCAGCATAAAGAGTGACACTGAAGCTTTCTTT
17	.	.	TRBV4-1	TRBJ2-5	CASSQDSGLASLWTQYF	TGCGCCAGCAGCCAAGATAGTGGGCTAGCGAGCCTTTGGACCCAGTACTTC
12	.	.	TRBV3-1/TRBV3-2	TRBJ1-2	CASSQDSGGYTF	TGTGCCAGCAGCCAGGACAGTGGCGGCTACACCTTC
14	.	.	TRBV5-1	TRBJ1-5	CASSPTGFNQPQHF	TGCGCCAGCAGCCCTACAGGGTTCAATCAGCCCCAGCATTTT
14	TRBD1	.	TRBV15	TRBJ1-2	CATSRERTGNGYTF	TGTGCCACCAGCAGAGAACGGACAGGGAATGGCTACACCTTC
14	TRBD1	once	TRBV9	TRBJ2-5	CASSVGQGQETQYF	TGTGCCAGCAGCGTAGGACAGGGCCAAGAGACCCAGTACTTC
15	TRBD1	.	TRBV5-1	TRBJ1-4	CASSLVGTGAEKLFF	TGCGCCAGCAGCTTGGTTGGGACAGGGGCGGAAAAACTGTTTTTT
13	.	.	TRBV7-2	TRBJ1-1	CASSLAAAPEAFF	TGTGCCAGCAGCTTAGCGGCCGCCCCCGAAGCTTTCTTT
14	.	.	TRBV6-5	TRBJ2-7	CASSYGQATYEQYF	TGTGCCAGCAGTTACGGGCAGGCGACCTACGAGCAGTACTTC
15	TRBD2	.	TRBV4-1	TRBJ2-1	CASSRTSGGPNEQFF	TGCGCCAGCAGCCGAACTAGCGGGGGGCCGAATGAGCAGTTCTTC
14	.	.	TRBV2	TRBJ1-5	CASGREGGNQPQHF	TGTGCCAGCGGTAGAGAGGGCGGCAATCAGCCCCAGCATTTT
15	TRBD1	.	TRBV3-1/TRBV3-2	TRBJ2-1	CASSLRTGGYNEQFF	TGTGCCAGCAGCCTGCGGACAGGGGGGTACAATGAGCAGTTCTTC
12	TRBD1	few	TRBV5-4	TRBJ2-1	CASSIQGNEQFF	TGTGCCAGCAGTATACAGGGGAATGAGCAGTTCTTC
16	.	.	TRBV5-1	TRBJ1-1	CASSLGLAGSGTEAFF	TGCGCCAGCAGCTTGGGTCTTGCAGGAAGCGGCACTGAAGCTTTCTTT
13	.	.	TRBV6-1	TRBJ1-5	CASSERSHQPQHF	TGTGCCAGCAGTGAGAGGAGCCATCAGCCCCAGCATTTT
15	TRBD1	.	TRBV6-5	TRBJ1-1	CASSYPGQANTEAFF	TGTGCCAGCAGTTACCCGGGACAGGCCAACACTGAAGCTTTCTTT
14	.	.	TRBV19	TRBJ2-5	CASSMGLGRETQYF	TGTGCCAGTAGTATGGGGCTCGGACGGGAGACCCAGTACTTC
15	.	once	TRBV5-4	TRBJ2-7	CASSLGATDFYEQYF	TGTGCCAGCAGCTTGGGTGCGACAGATTTCTACGAGCAGTACTTC
14	TRBD2	.	TRBV6-5	TRBJ2-1	CASRGTSGGNEQFF	TGTGCCAGCAGAGGGACTAGCGGGGGAAATGAGCAGTTCTTC
14	.	few	TRBV15	TRBJ1-1	CATSRGAMNTEAFF	TGTGCCACCAGCAGGGGGGCGATGAACACTGAAGCTTTCTTT
13	.	once	TRBV2	TRBJ1-2	CASSDRGGRGYTF	TGTGCCAGCAGTGACCGGGGGGGCAGGGGCTACACCTTC
15	.	.	TRBV7-2	TRBJ2-3	CASSPQRASTDTQYF	TGTGCCAGCAGCCCCCAGCGGGCTAGCACAGATACGCAGTATTTT
16	TRBD1	few	TRBV4-1	TRBJ1-2	CASSQAWGQPNYGYTF	TGCGCCAGCAGCCAAGCCTGGGGACAGCCTAACTATGGCTACACCTTC
16	TRBD2	.	TRBV11-2	TRBJ2-1	CASSVSGGNNYNEQFF	TGTGCCAGCAGCGTTAGCGGGGGAAACAATTACAATGAGCAGTTCTTC
13	.	.	TRBV11-1	TRBJ1-2	CASSPDTAYGYTF	TGTGCCAGCAGTCCGGACACAGCCTATGGCTACACCTTC
14	.	.	TRBV28	TRBJ1-3	CASRTDGRVNTIYF	TGTGCCAGCAGGACTGACGGCCGGGTAAACACCATATATTTT
13	.	.	TRBV18	TRBJ1-1	CASTLLRDTEAFF	TGTGCCAGCACCCTATTGCGAGACACTGAAGCTTTCTTT
15	TRBD1	once	TRBV25-1	TRBJ1-4	CASSEPGQDDEKLFF	TGTGCCAGCAGTGAGCCGGGACAGGATGACGAAAAACTGTTTTTT
13	TRBD1	.	TRBV12-3/TRBV12-4	TRBJ1-1	CASSRGTASRAFF	TGTGCCAGCAGCCGTGGGACAGCCTCAAGGGCTTTCTTT
15	.	.	TRBV5-6	TRBJ1-4	CASSGDSGSNEKLFF	TGTGCCAGCAGCGGGGATTCGGGGTCTAATGAAAAACTGTTTTTT
17	.	.	TRBV3-1/TRBV3-2	TRBJ2-3	CASSQRTGLPDTDTQYF	TGTGCCAGCAGCCAAAGAACAGGTTTGCCCGACACAGATACGCAGTATTTT
16	TRBD1	once	TRBV20-1	TRBJ1-2	CSASVELGQGPDGYTF	TGCAGTGCTAGTGTTGAGTTAGGACAGGGACCGGATGGCTACACCTTC